This is a list of T cell receptor beta chains from one sample in a study of blood T cell repertoires in COVID-19. Clones were sequenced by immunoSEQ multiplex PCR, and TCRdb holds only the in-frame ones, with some missing. The sample lists 410,000 or so clones, 86% occurring once. Sequenced input: peripheral blood. Source of these receptors: a woman aged 25-40 years with active or convalescent COVID-19. CDR3s include the opening cysteine and the closing phenylalanine or tryptophan. Each record gives: clone size, V gene, J gene, CDR3 protein. The size of a clone is reported for some rows only, either as once, few or many, or as a class for expanded clones.

clone size: once; V gene: TRBV7-9; J gene: TRBJ2-1; CDR3 protein: CASSWDLAGAIYNEQFF
clone size: -; V gene: TRBV6-5; J gene: TRBJ1-1; CDR3 protein: CASSYSRETEAFF
clone size: -; V gene: TRBV5-5; J gene: TRBJ1-2; CDR3 protein: CASSSVEGGLYGYTF
clone size: -; V gene: TRBV11-2; J gene: TRBJ1-3; CDR3 protein: CASRRTGSGNTIYF
clone size: many; V gene: TRBV5-4; J gene: TRBJ1-2; CDR3 protein: CASSLDRGVLHGYTF
clone size: once; V gene: TRBV7-6; J gene: TRBJ2-7; CDR3 protein: CASSSKDRGFSEQYF
clone size: -; V gene: TRBV29-1; J gene: TRBJ2-7; CDR3 protein: CSVEGQGVDEQYF
clone size: -; V gene: TRBV12-5; J gene: TRBJ2-2; CDR3 protein: CASGLWQGGTGELFF
clone size: -; V gene: TRBV7-2; J gene: TRBJ2-3; CDR3 protein: CASSLGGLTDTQYF
clone size: -; V gene: TRBV30; J gene: TRBJ1-4; CDR3 protein: CAWRRRGTNEKLFF
clone size: few; V gene: TRBV5-4; J gene: TRBJ2-7; CDR3 protein: CASSSGTGSYEQYF
clone size: -; V gene: TRBV11-3; J gene: TRBJ1-1; CDR3 protein: CASPPGCGRRGSDTEAFF
clone size: -; V gene: TRBV4-2; J gene: TRBJ2-5; CDR3 protein: CASSQYSQETQYF
clone size: -; V gene: TRBV5-1; J gene: TRBJ1-6; CDR3 protein: CASSLASMGQVSAPLHF
clone size: -; V gene: TRBV28; J gene: TRBJ1-1; CDR3 protein: CASNVNGGLGEAFF
clone size: -; V gene: TRBV6-1; J gene: TRBJ1-5; CDR3 protein: CASSDRGGSNQPQHF
clone size: -; V gene: TRBV27; J gene: TRBJ1-2; CDR3 protein: CASRDNTGGLYGYTF
clone size: -; V gene: TRBV20-1; J gene: TRBJ1-6; CDR3 protein: CSASYNSRLHF
clone size: -; V gene: TRBV28; J gene: TRBJ1-2; CDR3 protein: CASSSTGTGVGYTF
clone size: -; V gene: TRBV27; J gene: TRBJ2-5; CDR3 protein: CASSLGLAGGRETQYF
clone size: -; V gene: TRBV12-3/TRBV12-4; J gene: TRBJ1-6; CDR3 protein: CASSLLLRGALHF
clone size: once; V gene: TRBV13; J gene: TRBJ2-3; CDR3 protein: CASSFTGTSAITDTQYF
clone size: -; V gene: TRBV18; J gene: TRBJ2-7; CDR3 protein: CASSPPVAGGPYEQYF
clone size: once; V gene: TRBV7-9; J gene: TRBJ1-6; CDR3 protein: CASSLGGTVNSPLHF
clone size: -; V gene: TRBV4-1; J gene: TRBJ2-5; CDR3 protein: CASSQGTSGETQYF
clone size: -; V gene: TRBV4-1; J gene: TRBJ2-3; CDR3 protein: CASSQEISWELADTQYF
clone size: -; V gene: TRBV5-5; J gene: TRBJ2-5; CDR3 protein: CASRPTAQETQYF
clone size: -; V gene: TRBV29-1; J gene: TRBJ1-1; CDR3 protein: CSVVGRLLNTEAFF
clone size: -; V gene: TRBV6-1; J gene: TRBJ2-2; CDR3 protein: CASSDGTDDNTGELFF
clone size: -; V gene: TRBV19; J gene: TRBJ1-5; CDR3 protein: CASSIGGRSLNQPQHF
clone size: -; V gene: TRBV6-5; J gene: TRBJ1-2; CDR3 protein: CASSRQTGGNYGYTF
clone size: once; V gene: TRBV11-2; J gene: TRBJ2-5; CDR3 protein: CASSLDGWGAQETQYF
clone size: -; V gene: TRBV5-4; J gene: TRBJ1-6; CDR3 protein: CASSSGTGVSYNSPLHF
clone size: -; V gene: TRBV11-2; J gene: TRBJ1-5; CDR3 protein: CASSSQGASNQPQHF
clone size: -; V gene: TRBV4-1; J gene: TRBJ1-2; CDR3 protein: CASSQLPFEDYYGYTF
clone size: -; V gene: TRBV27; J gene: TRBJ2-1; CDR3 protein: CASSLPGTGIIHYNEQFF
clone size: -; V gene: TRBV4-1; J gene: TRBJ2-7; CDR3 protein: CASSQGPDTYYEQYF